The sequence of this T cell receptor beta chain was determined in a study of T-cell memory formation after mild COVID-19. Overall study context: Largely donor-specific sequence clusters came from a couple of donors. Findings and limits, study-wide: Researchers report contracting CD4+ clones mostly in CM and EM, with CD8+ clones in EMRA. Day 15 to 85 contractors were CD4/CD8 balanced; later expanders leaned CD4+.

Comment on this clonotype: Its antigen is unidentified.

The CDR3 runs to 15 residues. The V gene's germline CDR1 is SGHRS and CDR2 YFSETQ. With V trimmed by 4 bases and J by 4 bases, 7 bases remained unmatched. Using constant-segment primers, 5'RACE produced TCR alpha and TCR beta cDNA libraries carrying sample barcodes and UMIs. Via MiXCR, TCRdb re-called the 5' RACE reads, giving one row per CDR3 protein. The table has about 110,000 distinct CDR3 sequences, 9.5% to 15% seen once. What was sequenced was PBMCs or a T cell subset sorted from them (not recorded which). The rearrangement links TRBV5-1 to TRBJ2-5; 10 bases map to TRBD2. This TCR came from an adult woman who had mild COVID-19 (a few samples of this study predate the infection). Cell type and time point are not known. The CDR3 DNA sequence: TGCGCCAGCAGCCCGCTAGCGGGAGAGGTAGAGACCCAGTACTTC. Its protein product is CASSPLAGEVETQYF. Together with reference TRBV5-1 and TRBJ2-5, the CDR3 gives the full variable domain: KAGVTQTPRYLIKTRGQQVTLSCSPISGHRSVSWYQQTPGQGLQFLFEYFSETQRNKGNFPGRFSGRQFSNSRSEMNVSTLELGDSALYLCASSPLAGEVETQYFGPGTRLLVL.